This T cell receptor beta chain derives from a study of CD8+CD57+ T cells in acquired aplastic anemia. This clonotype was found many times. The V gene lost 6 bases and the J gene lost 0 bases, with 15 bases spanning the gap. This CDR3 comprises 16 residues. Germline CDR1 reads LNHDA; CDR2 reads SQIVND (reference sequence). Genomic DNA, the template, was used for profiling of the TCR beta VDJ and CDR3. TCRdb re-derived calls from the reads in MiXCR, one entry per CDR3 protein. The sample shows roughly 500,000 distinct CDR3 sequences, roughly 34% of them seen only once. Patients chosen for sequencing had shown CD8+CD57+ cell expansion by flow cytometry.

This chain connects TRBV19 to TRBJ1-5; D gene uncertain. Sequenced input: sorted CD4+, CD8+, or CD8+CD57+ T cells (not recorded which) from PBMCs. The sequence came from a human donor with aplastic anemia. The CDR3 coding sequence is TGTGCCAGTAGAATCTTGGACCGCTATAGCAATCAGCCCCAGCATTTT. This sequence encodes CASRILDRYSNQPQHF.